A selection of T cell receptor beta chains follows, all from one sample in a study of Graves' ophthalmopathy and Graves' hyperthyroidism. One entry per CDR3 protein, called by TCRdb with MiXCR from the multiplex PCR reads. The data contain hundreds of thousands of distinct CDR3 sequences, around a fifth of them singletons. The sequenced sample consisted of peripheral blood. Receptors originate from a woman aged 18-29 years with stable Graves' hyperthyroidism. Some clones in this sample may be carry-over from other donors' samples. Both conserved end residues are part of each CDR3. A D gene is named only where the DNA matches it firmly. Clone size is stated in some rows and not others, as once, few, many or a class when expanded.

abundance: many
d_gene: TRBD2
j_gene: TRBJ2-2
v_gene: TRBV7-8
CDR3aa: CASSPWGGTGELFF
CDR3nt: TGTGCCAGCAGCCCATGGGGGGGTACCGGGGAGCTGTTTTTT

abundance: few
d_gene: TRBD2
j_gene: TRBJ2-7
v_gene: TRBV28
CDR3aa: CAIRGEATYEQYF
CDR3nt: TGTGCCATCCGGGGGGAGGCTACCTACGAGCAGTACTTC

abundance: .
d_gene: TRBD2
j_gene: TRBJ2-2
v_gene: TRBV12-3/TRBV12-4
CDR3aa: CASSFPLAGGTGELFF
CDR3nt: TGTGCCAGCAGTTTTCCCTTAGCGGGGGGGACCGGGGAGCTGTTTTTT

abundance: few
d_gene: .
j_gene: TRBJ1-6
v_gene: TRBV15
CDR3aa: CATSRNPPVAMVYNSPLHF
CDR3nt: TGTGCCACCAGCAGAAATCCCCCTGTTGCTATGGTTTATAATTCACCCCTCCACTTT

abundance: many
d_gene: .
j_gene: TRBJ2-7
v_gene: TRBV7-2
CDR3aa: CASSPGLTSYEQYF
CDR3nt: TGTGCCAGCAGTCCGGGACTTACCTCCTACGAGCAGTACTTC

abundance: many
d_gene: TRBD1
j_gene: TRBJ1-5
v_gene: TRBV27
CDR3aa: CASSSSGGGGIYSNQPQHF
CDR3nt: TGTGCCAGCAGTTCGTCAGGGGGCGGGGGAATTTATAGCAATCAGCCCCAGCATTTT

abundance: many
d_gene: TRBD1
j_gene: TRBJ1-1
v_gene: TRBV5-1
CDR3aa: CASSPPGQKETEAFF
CDR3nt: TGCGCCAGCAGTCCTCCGGGACAGAAGGAAACTGAAGCTTTCTTT

abundance: few
d_gene: TRBD1
j_gene: TRBJ1-3
v_gene: TRBV19
CDR3aa: CASSIYRGSGNTIYF
CDR3nt: TGTGCCAGTAGTATCTACAGGGGGAGCGGAAACACCATATATTTT

abundance: many
d_gene: TRBD2
j_gene: TRBJ2-5
v_gene: TRBV11-2
CDR3aa: CASSLRGEGLQETQYF
CDR3nt: TGTGCCAGCAGCTTACGGGGGGAGGGACTTCAAGAGACCCAGTACTTC

abundance: many
d_gene: .
j_gene: TRBJ1-3
v_gene: TRBV5-1
CDR3aa: CASSLIPEPGNTIYF
CDR3nt: TGCGCCAGCAGCCTAATCCCAGAACCTGGAAACACCATATATTTT

abundance: many
d_gene: TRBD1
j_gene: TRBJ1-1
v_gene: TRBV3-1
CDR3aa: CASSARDRGHTEAFF
CDR3nt: TGTGCCAGCAGCGCAAGGGACAGGGGGCACACTGAAGCTTTCTTT

abundance: many
d_gene: TRBD1
j_gene: TRBJ1-2
v_gene: TRBV6-1
CDR3aa: CASRNRGQSRGYTF
CDR3nt: TGTGCCAGCAGAAACCGGGGACAGTCTCGTGGCTACACCTTC

abundance: many
d_gene: .
j_gene: TRBJ1-2
v_gene: TRBV6-2/TRBV6-3
CDR3aa: CASSPHRDLNYGYTF
CDR3nt: TGTGCCAGCAGCCCACACAGGGACTTGAACTATGGCTACACCTTC

abundance: .
d_gene: .
j_gene: TRBJ2-7
v_gene: TRBV30
CDR3aa: CAWSLGVIPYEQYF
CDR3nt: TGTGCCTGGAGTCTTGGGGTTATTCCCTACGAGCAGTACTTC

abundance: .
d_gene: TRBD1
j_gene: TRBJ1-2
v_gene: TRBV7-8
CDR3aa: CASSPNAGTGNLGSGYTF
CDR3nt: TGTGCCAGCAGCCCTAACGCCGGGACAGGGAATCTTGGAAGTGGCTACACCTTC

abundance: .
d_gene: .
j_gene: TRBJ1-2
v_gene: TRBV27
CDR3aa: CASSEAPGYGYTF
CDR3nt: TGTGCCAGCAGTGAGGCCCCGGGCTATGGCTACACCTTC

abundance: .
d_gene: .
j_gene: TRBJ1-5
v_gene: TRBV6-1
CDR3aa: CASSVQGWNNQPQHF
CDR3nt: TGTGCCAGCAGTGTCCAGGGGTGGAACAATCAGCCCCAGCATTTT

abundance: many
d_gene: TRBD2
j_gene: TRBJ2-7
v_gene: TRBV13
CDR3aa: CASSLSGASSYEQYF
CDR3nt: TGTGCCAGCAGCTTAAGCGGGGCAAGCTCCTACGAGCAGTACTTC

abundance: many
d_gene: TRBD1
j_gene: TRBJ1-2
v_gene: TRBV28
CDR3aa: CASREGAGNYGYTF
CDR3nt: TGTGCCAGCCGTGAGGGGGCAGGAAACTATGGCTACACCTTC

abundance: .
d_gene: TRBD2
j_gene: TRBJ2-2
v_gene: TRBV5-1
CDR3aa: CAGRPTGGAYTGELFF
CDR3nt: TGCGCCGGCAGACCGACCGGGGGGGCATACACCGGGGAGCTGTTTTTT

abundance: many
d_gene: TRBD2
j_gene: TRBJ2-4
v_gene: TRBV20-1
CDR3aa: CSATGLEVKYF
CDR3nt: TGCAGTGCAACTGGACTAGAGGTTAAGTACTTC

abundance: .
d_gene: .
j_gene: TRBJ1-6
v_gene: TRBV19
CDR3aa: CASSIARLSSPLHF
CDR3nt: TGTGCCAGTAGTATCGCTCGACTGTCTTCACCCCTCCACTTT

abundance: many
d_gene: .
j_gene: TRBJ1-6
v_gene: TRBV20-1
CDR3aa: CSARNTLYGNSPLHF
CDR3nt: TGCAGTGCTAGAAACACACTCTACGGAAATTCACCCCTCCACTTT

abundance: .
d_gene: .
j_gene: TRBJ2-5
v_gene: TRBV6-1
CDR3aa: CASSRKKYQETQYF
CDR3nt: TGTGCCAGCTCCCGCAAAAAGTACCAAGAGACCCAGTACTTC

abundance: .
d_gene: .
j_gene: TRBJ1-2
v_gene: TRBV29-1
CDR3aa: CSVAKIQGPYGYTF
CDR3nt: TGCAGCGTCGCTAAAATACAGGGACCTTATGGCTACACCTTC

abundance: many
d_gene: .
j_gene: TRBJ1-1
v_gene: TRBV5-1
CDR3aa: CASSLSQGTEAFF
CDR3nt: TGCGCCAGCAGCTTGAGCCAGGGCACTGAAGCTTTCTTT

abundance: many
d_gene: .
j_gene: TRBJ2-2
v_gene: TRBV11-1
CDR3aa: CASSAYRVGELFF
CDR3nt: TGTGCCAGCAGCGCATACAGGGTCGGGGAGCTGTTTTTT

abundance: many
d_gene: .
j_gene: TRBJ1-2
v_gene: TRBV19
CDR3aa: CASSILAGDGYGYTF
CDR3nt: TGTGCCAGTAGTATATTGGCAGGGGATGGCTATGGCTACACCTTC

abundance: many
d_gene: TRBD2
j_gene: TRBJ2-5
v_gene: TRBV6-4
CDR3aa: CASNEKRGPQREDKNQETQYF
CDR3nt: TGTGCCAGCAACGAGAAACGGGGTCCTCAGCGGGAGGACAAGAACCAAGAGACCCAGTACTTC

abundance: many
d_gene: .
j_gene: TRBJ2-5
v_gene: TRBV25-1
CDR3aa: CASSVAGAETQYF
CDR3nt: TGTGCCAGCAGTGTGGCGGGGGCCGAGACCCAGTACTTC

abundance: many
d_gene: .
j_gene: TRBJ2-5
v_gene: TRBV6-1
CDR3aa: CASSEDGTPQETQYF
CDR3nt: TGTGCCAGCAGTGAGGATGGGACGCCACAAGAGACCCAGTACTTC

abundance: few
d_gene: .
j_gene: TRBJ1-2
v_gene: TRBV6-5
CDR3aa: CASSNGLYYGYTF
CDR3nt: TGTGCCAGCAGTAACGGGCTGTACTATGGCTACACCTTC

abundance: many
d_gene: .
j_gene: TRBJ1-3
v_gene: TRBV4-2
CDR3aa: CASSQDPGNTIYF
CDR3nt: TGTGCCAGCAGCCAAGATCCTGGAAACACCATATATTTT

abundance: many
d_gene: .
j_gene: TRBJ2-7
v_gene: TRBV12-3/TRBV12-4
CDR3aa: CASSLGQGVFYEQYF
CDR3nt: TGTGCCAGCAGTTTGGGGCAGGGAGTGTTCTACGAGCAGTACTTC

abundance: many
d_gene: TRBD2
j_gene: TRBJ2-1
v_gene: TRBV7-2
CDR3aa: CASSLVSGRKDEQFF
CDR3nt: TGTGCCAGCAGCTTAGTTAGCGGGAGGAAAGATGAGCAGTTCTTC

abundance: once
d_gene: .
j_gene: TRBJ2-4
v_gene: TRBV5-1
CDR3aa: CASSLDVRERAKNIQYF
CDR3nt: TGCGCCAGCAGCTTGGACGTCCGGGAGCGGGCCAAAAACATTCAGTACTTC

abundance: many
d_gene: .
j_gene: TRBJ2-7
v_gene: TRBV11-1
CDR3aa: CASSLSRQAGEQYF
CDR3nt: TGTGCCAGCAGCCTAAGTAGACAGGCCGGAGAGCAGTACTTC

abundance: many
d_gene: .
j_gene: TRBJ1-1
v_gene: TRBV12-5
CDR3aa: CASGRGGDLNTEAFF
CDR3nt: TGTGCTAGTGGTCGGGGAGGGGATTTGAACACTGAAGCTTTCTTT

abundance: many
d_gene: .
j_gene: TRBJ2-2
v_gene: TRBV6-5
CDR3aa: CASSYSSGASGELFF
CDR3nt: TGTGCCAGCAGTTACTCGTCAGGGGCGAGCGGGGAGCTGTTTTTT

abundance: few
d_gene: .
j_gene: TRBJ2-7
v_gene: TRBV3-1
CDR3aa: CASSQDVGDGEQYF
CDR3nt: TGTGCCAGCAGCCAAGACGTCGGGGATGGCGAGCAGTACTTC

abundance: many
d_gene: .
j_gene: TRBJ2-7
v_gene: TRBV12-3/TRBV12-4
CDR3aa: CASSPTLRGWDEQYF
CDR3nt: TGTGCCAGCAGTCCAACCCTTAGGGGGTGGGACGAGCAGTACTTC

abundance: many
d_gene: .
j_gene: TRBJ1-1
v_gene: TRBV20-1
CDR3aa: CSASLPGDTEAFF
CDR3nt: TGCAGTGCTAGTTTACCCGGGGACACTGAAGCTTTCTTT

abundance: .
d_gene: .
j_gene: TRBJ1-5
v_gene: TRBV12-3/TRBV12-4
CDR3aa: CASSTTGSSNQPQHF
CDR3nt: TGTGCCAGCAGTACTACAGGGTCGAGCAATCAGCCCCAGCATTTT

abundance: many
d_gene: .
j_gene: TRBJ2-7
v_gene: TRBV6-1
CDR3aa: CASSEISRPLSLNEQYF
CDR3nt: TGTGCCAGCAGTGAAATTTCCCGCCCTCTTTCTTTGAACGAGCAGTACTTC

abundance: few
d_gene: TRBD1
j_gene: TRBJ1-1
v_gene: TRBV6-1
CDR3aa: CASSELQGIGTEAFF
CDR3nt: TGTGCCAGCAGTGAATTACAGGGGATCGGTACTGAAGCTTTCTTT

abundance: many
d_gene: .
j_gene: TRBJ1-5
v_gene: TRBV27
CDR3aa: CASSFYSNQPQHF
CDR3nt: TGTGCCAGCAGTTTTTATAGCAATCAGCCCCAGCATTTT

abundance: .
d_gene: .
j_gene: TRBJ1-4
v_gene: TRBV12-3/TRBV12-4
CDR3aa: CASSPNSGRTNEKLFF
CDR3nt: TGTGCCAGCAGTCCAAATTCAGGGAGAACTAATGAAAAACTGTTTTTT

abundance: many
d_gene: TRBD1
j_gene: TRBJ2-7
v_gene: TRBV6-1
CDR3aa: CASSDDGQGAYEQYF
CDR3nt: TGTGCCAGCAGTGATGACGGGCAGGGGGCGTACGAGCAGTACTTC

abundance: many
d_gene: .
j_gene: TRBJ1-2
v_gene: TRBV28
CDR3aa: CASRARGAGYGYTF
CDR3nt: TGTGCCAGCAGGGCACGCGGGGCTGGGTATGGCTACACCTTC

abundance: many
d_gene: TRBD1
j_gene: TRBJ1-6
v_gene: TRBV2
CDR3aa: CASSEDRGFSPLHF
CDR3nt: TGTGCCAGCAGTGAGGACAGGGGTTTTTCACCCCTCCACTTT

abundance: many
d_gene: TRBD1
j_gene: TRBJ1-1
v_gene: TRBV6-5
CDR3aa: CASIIHEAGGTEAFF
CDR3nt: TGTGCCAGCATTATCCACGAGGCAGGGGGCACTGAAGCTTTCTTT

abundance: many
d_gene: .
j_gene: TRBJ2-4
v_gene: TRBV29-1
CDR3aa: CSVEGQGDIQYF
CDR3nt: TGCAGCGTTGAAGGTCAGGGAGACATTCAGTACTTC

abundance: many
d_gene: .
j_gene: TRBJ1-2
v_gene: TRBV5-1
CDR3aa: CASSPVAGSYGYTF
CDR3nt: TGCGCCAGCTCACCGGTAGCTGGGAGCTATGGCTACACCTTC

abundance: .
d_gene: TRBD1
j_gene: TRBJ2-5
v_gene: TRBV28
CDR3aa: CASSPGGQGSGEQYF
CDR3nt: TGTGCCAGCAGTCCGGGTGGACAGGGATCGGGGGAGCAGTACTTC

abundance: many
d_gene: TRBD2
j_gene: TRBJ2-5
v_gene: TRBV5-5
CDR3aa: CASSTTGRGGKETQYF
CDR3nt: TGTGCCAGCAGCACCACGGGGCGGGGGGGTAAAGAGACCCAGTACTTC